Each of the 23 T cell receptor beta chains below was sequenced from the same sample in a study of T cells after yellow fever vaccination. TCRdb reprocessed the 5' RACE reads via MiXCR and lists one record per CDR3 protein. The sample lists over 300,000 distinct CDR3 sequences, 3.6% occurring once. The sequencing here drew on PBMCs, taken on the day of the yellow fever booster vaccination. Receptor source: a man between 18 and 35 years old who received the YFV17D yellow fever vaccine.

Comments on this clonotype: This may stem from a read error, because a much larger clone lies one nucleotide away. V gene TRBV5-1 combines with J gene TRBJ1-6, with TRBD1 matching over 8 bases. The germline CDR1 and CDR2 sequences are SGHRS and YFSETQ. This CDR3 spans 15 amino acids. In nucleotides, the CDR3 is TGCACCAGCAGCTTGGCGGGCAGGGGGCTATCACCCCTCCACTTT. Its protein is CTSSLAGRGLSPLHF.

At least ten counts were recorded for this clonotype. The V call is TRBV11-2, the J call TRBJ2-7, with D maybe TRBD2 (6 bases). Per the germline V gene, CDR1 is SGHAT and CDR2 is FQNNGV. V lost 0 bases and J 3 bases, leaving 6 bases between the germline ends. The CDR3 has 13 residues. CDR3 sequence reads: CASSLERGYEQYV. The CDR3 region has the DNA TGTGCCAGCAGCTTAGAGCGGGGCTACGAGCAGTACGTC.

This clonotype was seen at least ten times. The rearrangement uses TRBV7-8 and TRBJ1-6, with a possible D match to TRBD1 (6 bases). With 2 bases removed from V and 9 bases from J, the gap between germline ends came to 17 bases. There are 16 residues in the CDR3. Germline CDR1 is SGHVS and CDR2 is FQNEAQ. CDR3 region: CASSLTEQGLGSPLHF. CDR3 in DNA: TGTGCCAGCAGCTTAACAGAACAGGGACTGGGTTCACCCCTCCACTTT.

This clonotype was seen only a few times. The chain is built from TRBV15 and TRBJ2-5, with 7 bases aligning to TRBD1. The CDR3 runs 14 residues. Per germline, CDR1 LNHNV and CDR2 YYDKDF (reference sequence). Losses at the gene ends were 3 bases for V and 3 bases for J; bases not matched to a gene: 4. The CDR3 reads CATSRGDREETQYF. The CDR3 region has the DNA TGTGCCACCAGCAGGGGGGACAGAGAAGAGACCCAGTACTTC.

This chain uses TRBV12-3 or TRBV12-4 with TRBJ2-3; TRBD1 matches at 7 bases. J gave up 3 bases and V 6 bases, and 9 bases lay outside the gene matches. This CDR3 region has 15 residues. CDR3: CASSHQGQITDTQYF. Written as DNA, the CDR3 is TGTGCCAGCAGCCACCAGGGACAGATTACAGATACGCAGTATTTT.

This clonotype has a count of ten or more. The chain employs TRBV30 and TRBJ2-3, with TRBD2 identical over 11 bases. The J segment lost 8 bases and the V segment lost 3 bases, leaving 1 base of the junction unmatched. The CDR3 extends over 12 amino acids. Germline V gene lookup returns CDR1 GTSNPN and CDR2 SVGIG (reference sequence). The CDR3: CAWRTSGATQYF. CDR3 in DNA: TGTGCCTGGAGGACTAGCGGGGCTACGCAGTATTTT.

V is TRBV3-1 and J is TRBJ2-1, with 10 bases matching TRBD2. The CDR3 length is 17 residues. V trimming: 5 bases; J trimming: 0 bases; junction bases outside the gene matches: 7. Germline V lookup: CDR1 LGHDT, CDR2 YNNKEL (reference sequence). CDR3 residues: CASSSLAGGSSYNEQFF. The CDR3 DNA follows: TGTGCCAGCAGCTCCTTAGCGGGGGGAAGCTCCTACAATGAGCAGTTCTTC.

This clonotype came up many times. The chain recombines TRBV5-1 with TRBJ1-1; TRBD1 aligns across 7 bases. V lost 3 bases and J lost 11; bases outside the gene matches: 16. The CDR3 totals 15 residues. Germline assignment: CDR1 SGHRS and CDR2 YFSETQ. The CDR3, as DNA: TGCGCCAGCAGCTCTGAACCGGGACAGCCTTCTTTGGCTTTCTTT. Its translation is CASSSEPGQPSLAFF.

This clonotype was found many times. The genes are TRBV5-1 and TRBJ2-1, with 10 bases fitting TRBD1. The CDR3 is made up of 15 amino acids. Germline trimming cut 4 bases from V and 5 bases from J; bases unmatched to any gene: 6. The germline V gene has CDR1 SGHRS and CDR2 YFSETQ. CDR3 DNA: TGCGCCAGCAGCGAGGACAGGGGGTTAGACAATGAGCAGTTCTTC. This gives the protein CASSEDRGLDNEQFF. The full variable domain, its missing parts supplied by reference TRBV5-1 and TRBJ2-1, is KAGVTQTPRYLIKTRGQQVTLSCSPISGHRSVSWYQQTPGQGLQFLFEYFSETQRNKGNFPGRFSGRQFSNSRSEMNVSTLELGDSALYLCASSEDRGLDNEQFFGPGTRLTVL.

This clonotype was counted between two and nine times. This sequence joins TRBV6-6 and TRBJ2-3; D ambiguous. Trimming left V 5 bases short and J 4 bases short, with 19 bases between. The CDR3 spans 16 residues. Germline CDR1 is MNHNY and CDR2 is SVGAGI (reference sequence). CDR3 amino acids: CASSDFWGKGADTQYF. The CDR3 DNA reads TGTGCCAGCAGTGATTTCTGGGGTAAGGGCGCAGATACGCAGTATTTT.

The chain recombines TRBV25-1 with TRBJ1-4; 9 nucleotides match TRBD1. CDR1 and CDR2 from the germline V gene are MGHDK and SYGVNS. The CDR3 covers 15 residues. After removal of 8 bases from V and 5 bases from J, the junction contained 9 bases not matched to a gene. The CDR3 DNA follows: TGTGCCAGCGCCGACCCCGGGACAGGGAATGAAAAACTGTTTTTT. Encoded protein: CASADPGTGNEKLFF.

This rearrangement joins TRBV5-1 to TRBJ2-5, with a weak D call TRBD1 (6 bases). The CDR3 is 15 residues long. Trimming took off 0 bases at V and 1 base at J, with 10 bases between the two ends. The germline V gene has CDR1 SGHRS and CDR2 YFSETQ. The CDR3 protein is CASSLGTVSQETQYF. In nucleotides, the CDR3 is TGCGCCAGCAGCTTGGGGACAGTCTCCCAAGAGACCCAGTACTTC.

The chain is built from TRBV28 and TRBJ2-7; TRBD1 aligns across 12 bases. The CDR3 runs to 18 residues. V was pared by 5 bases and J by 7 bases, with 18 bases of the junction left unmatched. Germline lookup yields CDR1 MDHEN and CDR2 SYDVKM. The CDR3 spells CASSPTGTGGVFRREQYV. The DNA for the CDR3 is TGTGCCAGCAGTCCCACCGGGACAGGGGGCGTCTTTAGGAGGGAGCAGTACGTC.

This clonotype has at least ten counts. The chain combines TRBV19 with TRBJ2-1, with 10 positions matching TRBD2. The CDR3 has 16 residues. CDR1 is LNHDA and CDR2 is SQIVND in the germline V gene (reference sequence). The J segment lost 7 bases and the V segment lost 4 bases, leaving 10 bases of the junction unmatched. The CDR3 DNA is TGTGCCAGTAGTAGACTTCTAGCGGGGGCCTCGAATGAGCAGTTCTTC. Translated, it gives CASSRLLAGASNEQFF. Full variable domain (remainder filled in from reference TRBV19 and TRBJ2-1): DGGITQSPKYLFRKEGQNVTLSCEQNLNHDAMYWYRQDPGQGLRLIYYSQIVNDFQKGDIAEGYSVSREKKESFPLTVTSAQKNPTAFYLCASSRLLAGASNEQFFGPGTRLTVL.

This clonotype was detected many times. This chain connects TRBV7-2 to TRBJ2-3; TRBD2 aligns across 10 bases. CDR3 length: 14 amino acids. The V gene's germline CDR1 is SGHTA and CDR2 FQGNSA. Unmatched junction bases numbered 1, after V lost 3 bases and J lost 4 bases. The CDR3 protein is CASSFGLAADTQYF. The CDR3 region has the DNA TGTGCCAGCAGCTTTGGACTAGCGGCAGATACGCAGTATTTT. The full variable domain, its missing parts supplied by reference TRBV7-2 and TRBJ2-3, is GAGVSQSPSNKVTEKGKDVELRCDPISGHTALYWYRQSLGQGLEFLIYFQGNSAPDKSGLPSDRFSAERTGGSVSTLTIQRTQQEDSAVYLCASSFGLAADTQYFGPGTRLTVL.

The genes are TRBV10-3 and TRBJ2-2; TRBD1 might be the D (6 bases). Germline V gives CDR1 ENHRY, CDR2 SYGVKD. This CDR3 is 20 amino acids long. The V end was cut by 4 bases, the J end by 2 bases, with 26 bases between. The CDR3 here is CAISGVSRRRAGENTGELFF. The CDR3 coding sequence is TGTGCCATCAGTGGTGTTTCGCGGCGTAGGGCAGGGGAAAACACCGGGGAGCTGTTTTTT.

This clonotype was counted ten times or more. This chain joins TRBV4-3 and TRBJ2-6; D is unresolved. CDR3 length equals 19 residues. V was trimmed by 0 bases and J by 0 bases, leaving 15 bases between them. CDR1 is LGHNA and CDR2 is YSLEER in the germline V gene. CDR3 residues: CASSQDESALSSGANVLTF. The DNA for the CDR3 is TGCGCCAGCAGCCAAGACGAGAGTGCCCTGAGCTCTGGGGCCAACGTCCTGACTTTC.

The chain is built from TRBV4-1 and TRBJ2-5, with D unclear. Germline-derived CDR1 and CDR2 are MGHRA and YSYEKL. The CDR3 consists of 17 residues. V gave up 4 bases and J gave up 7 bases, with 25 bases separating them. As DNA, the CDR3 is TGCGCCAGCAGCCTCCTTCCCCCGACATTTGACCGGTCGACCCAGTACTTC. Its protein product is CASSLLPPTFDRSTQYF.

In this sample, this clonotype turned up a few times. The rearrangement uses TRBV2 and TRBJ1-2; possibly TRBD1 for D (6 bases). Per the germline V gene, CDR1 is SNHLY and CDR2 is FYNNEI. V shed 8 bases and J shed 5 bases, with 12 bases lying between them. The CDR3 runs 12 residues. The CDR3 sequence is CASEGGVYGYTF. In DNA form, the CDR3 reads TGTGCCAGCGAAGGGGGAGTTTATGGCTACACCTTC.

This clonotype was found many times. This chain connects TRBV12-3 or TRBV12-4 to TRBJ1-6, with D unresolved. Trimming pared 6 bases from V and 8 bases from J, leaving 11 bases between. This CDR3 comprises 13 residues. DNA for the CDR3: TGTGCCAGCAGGCAGTTAAGAGATTCACCCCTCCACTTT. Its protein product is CASRQLRDSPLHF.

This chain joins TRBV5-6 and TRBJ2-3; perhaps TRBD2 as D (6 bases). Germline values: CDR1 SGHDT, CDR2 YYEEEE. This CDR3 is 14 amino acids long. V lost 3 bases, J lost 7 bases, and 15 bases lay in between. In DNA, the CDR3 is TGTGCCAGCAGCTGGGGCGGGAATTTCTATACGCAGTATTTT. It specifies CASSWGGNFYTQYF.

This chain connects TRBV6-5 to TRBJ1-1, with D tentatively TRBD1 (5 bases). The CDR3 runs to 13 residues. Germline values: CDR1 MNHEY, CDR2 SVGAGI. With 10 bases removed from V and 4 bases from J, the gap between germline ends came to 16 bases. The DNA for the CDR3 is TGTGCCACCCGAAGGGGATTCGGCACTGAAGCTTTCTTT. Protein: CATRRGFGTEAFF.

This clonotype was recorded at least ten times. The J gene is TRBJ2-5, the V gene TRBV7-8; 7 bases fit TRBD2. J gave up 5 bases and V 1 base, and 4 bases lay outside the gene matches. Germline V gene data show CDR1 as SGHVS and CDR2 as FQNEAQ. This CDR3 spans 14 amino acids. The CDR3 region has the DNA TGTGCCAGCAGCTTAGTGGGGGGGATGGAGACCCAGTACTTC. Protein sequence: CASSLVGGMETQYF.